Following are 13 T cell receptor beta chains from one sample sequenced in a study of blood T cell repertoires in COVID-19 (dated by TCRdb to 2020 to 2022). Preparation of the library involved the immunoSEQ multiplex PCR assay. The table comes from immuneACCESS by way of TCRdb, which keeps in-frame sequences with V and J called. Part of the clones is missing from these tables; in studies checked, under half for an unresolved V gene and the rest for unknown reasons. This sample comprises around 28,000 clones, roughly nine tenths of them detected only once. Together, the top ten hold approximately 50% of the sample. The specimen was peripheral blood. The receptors here all came from a human donor with acute or convalescent COVID-19. The donor label of this sample is uncertain.

This rearrangement joins TRBV19 to TRBJ2-3; no definite D call. CDR1 is LNHDA and CDR2 is SQIVND in the germline V gene (reference sequence). Trimming pared 5 bases from V and 5 bases from J, leaving 5 bases between. The CDR3 covers 11 residues. The CDR3 nucleotides read TGTGCCAGTAGTCTCGGAGATACGCAGTATTTT. This sequence encodes CASSLGDTQYF. The whole variable domain, remainder taken from reference TRBV19 and TRBJ2-3, is DGGITQSPKYLFRKEGQNVTLSCEQNLNHDAMYWYRQDPGQGLRLIYYSQIVNDFQKGDIAEGYSVSREKKESFPLTVTSAQKNPTAFYLCASSLGDTQYFGPGTRLTVL.

This clone was found once. V usage is TRBV6-5 and J usage is TRBJ1-2, with 8 bases identical to TRBD1. CDR1 is MNHEY and CDR2 is SVGAGI in the germline V gene. The CDR3 has 15 residues. With 5 bases clipped from V and 4 bases from J, the junction kept 9 bases outside the gene matches. Written as DNA, the CDR3 is TGTGCCAGCAGTCCGGCGGCAGGGGGCGTCTATGGCTACACCTTC. Residues: CASSPAAGGVYGYTF.

The chain is built from TRBV4-1 and TRBJ1-2; TRBD1 agrees at 7 bases. The germline CDR1 and CDR2 sequences are MGHRA and YSYEKL. Losses at the gene ends were 1 base for V and 1 base for J; bases not matched to a gene: 3. CDR3 length: 15 amino acids. Written as DNA, the CDR3 is TGCGCCAGCAGCCAAGCGGGACAGATTAACTATGGCTACACCTTC. Translation: CASSQAGQINYGYTF.

The chain recombines TRBV23-1 with TRBJ2-7; D is perhaps TRBD1 (6 bases). Being an ORF, TRBV23-1 has a function that is uncertain. The length of the CDR3 is 13 residues. The ends were cut back, 11 bases at V and 1 base at J, with 15 bases in the middle. The DNA for the CDR3 is TGCGCCGGCAAGGGACACAGATCCTACGAGCAGTACTTC. It codes for CAGKGHRSYEQYF.

The rearrangement joins TRBV3-1 (or the pseudogene TRBV3-2) to TRBJ1-4, with a weak D call TRBD1 (5 bases). The CDR3 is 11 amino acids. Trimming took 4 bases from V and 13 from J, leaving 10 bases between them. CDR1 and CDR2 (germline): LGHDT, YNNKEL (reference sequence). The CDR3 region has the DNA TGTGCCAGCAGCCGGGGACTACGACTGTTTTTT. It encodes CASSRGLRLFF.

V is TRBV7-9 and J is TRBJ1-4, with a tentative D call TRBD1 (6 bases). CDR1 is SEHNR, CDR2 FQNEAQ, per germline (reference sequence). This CDR3 has 14 amino acids. Between the trimmed V and J ends, which lost 5 bases and 7 bases, there was a span of 14 bases. The CDR3 region has the DNA TGTGCCAGCAGCGAGGACAGTAATACTGAAAAACTGTTTTTT. Encoded protein: CASSEDSNTEKLFF.

There are a few counts of this clone. The V call is TRBV11-2, the J call TRBJ1-2, with D perhaps matching TRBD1 (5 bases). Germline V lookup: CDR1 SGHAT, CDR2 FQNNGV. The CDR3 covers 15 residues. Trimming removed 1 base at V and 2 bases at J, with 11 bases between. CDR3 protein: CASSLGQGPNYGYTF. The DNA of the CDR3 is TGTGCCAGCAGCTTAGGTCAGGGCCCCAACTATGGCTACACCTTC.

The chain couples TRBV18 to TRBJ2-2; D remains unclear. Trimming stripped 2 bases from V and 4 bases from J, with 14 bases between. Germline values: CDR1 KGHSH, CDR2 LQKENI. The CDR3 runs to 16 residues. CDR3 nucleotide sequence: TGTGCCAGCTCACCAAGTGGCGGCTCTGGCACCGGGGAGCTGTTTTTT. It specifies CASSPSGGSGTGELFF.

The chain employs TRBV7-3 and TRBJ2-7, with a tentative D call TRBD1 (6 bases). V lost 6 bases to trimming and J lost 3 bases, with 15 bases between them. Germline values: CDR1 SGHTA, CDR2 FQGTGA. The CDR3 is 14 amino acids. The CDR3 loop reads CASRHDGQSYEQYF. CDR3 coding DNA: TGTGCCAGCAGGCATGACGGACAGAGCTACGAGCAGTACTTC. Full variable domain (remainder filled in from reference TRBV7-3 and TRBJ2-7): GAGVSQTPSNKVTEKGKYVELRCDPISGHTALYWYRQSLGQGPEFLIYFQGTGAADDSGLPNDRFFAVRPEGSVSTLKIQRTERGDSAVYLCASRHDGQSYEQYFGPGTRLTVT.

By share of the sample, this clone is medium-sized. This chain connects TRBV5-6 to TRBJ1-1; D gene ambiguous. The CDR3 runs 16 residues. Trimming took 1 base from V and 5 from J, leaving 18 bases between them. Germline V gives CDR1 SGHDT, CDR2 YYEEEE. The CDR3 spells CASSLYGSGGRTEAFF. The CDR3 DNA follows: TGTGCCAGCAGCTTGTACGGGTCCGGTGGTAGGACTGAAGCTTTCTTT.

Of note for this clone: At the DNA level, this CDR3 is encoded by other sequences in the same sample as well. The V and J genes are TRBV6-5 and TRBJ2-1, with TRBD1 matching over 7 bases. The V and J ends lost 7 bases and 5 bases, in that order; junction bases with no gene match: 11. Germline V gene lookup returns CDR1 MNHEY and CDR2 SVGAGI. This CDR3 contains 15 residues. In DNA form, the CDR3 reads TGTGCCAGCACCCTGGCGCAGGGGGTAAACAATGAGCAGTTCTTC. It is translated as CASTLAQGVNNEQFF.

The gene calls are TRBV6-6 and TRBJ2-1; TRBD1 matches at 9 bases. Germline lookup yields CDR1 MNHNY and CDR2 SVGAGI (reference sequence). The CDR3 runs 12 residues. The J segment lost 9 bases and the V segment lost 6 bases, leaving 3 bases of the junction unmatched. CDR3 in DNA: TGTGCCAGCAGCGGACAGGGGAGTGAGCAGTTCTTC. This gives the protein CASSGQGSEQFF.

The rearrangement links TRBV6-6 to TRBJ2-7; D might be TRBD2 (6 bases). The CDR3 loop spans 14 amino acids. V lost 1 base, J lost 2 bases, and 9 bases lay in between. Germline assignment: CDR1 MNHNY and CDR2 SVGAGI (reference sequence). For the CDR3, the DNA is TGTGCCAGCAGTTACTGGGGGGAAACCTACGAGCAGTACTTC. Amino acid sequence: CASSYWGETYEQYF.